Listed below are T cell receptor beta chains from one sample, sequenced in a study of CD8 T cells in Susac syndrome. TCRdb reanalysed the immunoSEQ multiplex PCR reads using MiXCR and keeps one entry per CDR3 protein. The sample has roughly 100,000 distinct CDR3 sequences, roughly 94% seen once. Sequencing input: CD8+ T cells from PBMCs. Every receptor here comes from a human donor with Susac syndrome. The CDR3 runs from the conserved cysteine through the conserved F or W. Fields, in order: clone size, D gene, V gene, J gene, CDR3 protein, CDR3 DNA. D genes are given only for firm matches. Rows give clone size only sometimes, using once, few, many, or a class for an expanded clone.

>.|TRBD1|TRBV11-2|TRBJ2-7
CASSPRTGDEQYF
TGTGCCAGCAGCCCGCGGACAGGGGACGAGCAGTACTTC
>.|.|TRBV25-1|TRBJ1-2
CASSEGGARYGYTF
TGTGCCAGCAGTGAAGGTGGGGCTCGCTATGGCTACACCTTC
>once|.|TRBV20-1|TRBJ1-1
CSAWGNTEAFF
TGCAGTGCTTGGGGGAACACTGAAGCTTTCTTT
>.|TRBD1|TRBV12-3/TRBV12-4|TRBJ2-7
CASSGGPHYEQYF
TGTGCCAGTTCAGGGGGCCCCCACTACGAGCAGTACTTC
>.|.|TRBV15|TRBJ2-1
CATSRDRVNEQFF
TGTGCCACCAGCAGAGATCGGGTCAATGAGCAGTTCTTC
>.|.|TRBV19|TRBJ1-1
CASRNSGEGAFF
TGTGCCAGTAGAAATTCAGGGGAAGGAGCTTTCTTT
>.|TRBD1|TRBV15|TRBJ1-2
CATSSLPQGGYYGYTF
TGTGCCACCAGCAGCCTTCCTCAGGGGGGGTACTATGGCTACACCTTC
>.|TRBD1|TRBV19|TRBJ2-7
CASSMIPGQGYEQYF
TGTGCCAGTAGTATGATTCCGGGACAGGGCTACGAGCAGTACTTC
>.|TRBD2|TRBV9|TRBJ2-1
CASSRGGGKGNEQFF
TGTGCCAGCAGCCGGGGGGGAGGCAAGGGCAATGAGCAGTTCTTC
>.|.|TRBV15|TRBJ2-5
CATSRAGETQYF
TGTGCCACCAGCAGAGCCGGAGAGACCCAGTACTTC
>.|TRBD1|TRBV19|TRBJ2-3
CASRPPAGTGVYTQYF
TGTGCCAGTAGACCCCCCGCCGGGACAGGGGTGTATACGCAGTATTTT
>.|TRBD2|TRBV10-3|TRBJ2-2
CAISDPPGGTGELFF
TGTGCCATCAGTGACCCCCCGGGGGGCACCGGGGAGCTGTTTTTT
>.|.|TRBV5-1|TRBJ2-2
CASSPVEAAANTGELFF
TGCGCCAGCAGCCCCGTGGAGGCGGCCGCGAACACCGGGGAGCTGTTTTTT
>.|.|TRBV6-2/TRBV6-3|TRBJ1-1
CASIRGIWDGSNTEAFF
TGTGCCAGCATACGGGGAATTTGGGACGGATCCAACACTGAAGCTTTCTTT
>few|.|TRBV7-6|TRBJ1-1
CASSSGTAEAFF
TGTGCCAGCAGCTCCGGGACGGCTGAAGCTTTCTTT
>.|.|TRBV12-3/TRBV12-4|TRBJ2-3
CASSLWGSGLPDTQYF
TGTGCCAGCAGTTTATGGGGTAGCGGTCTCCCAGATACGCAGTATTTT
>.|TRBD2|TRBV12-3/TRBV12-4|TRBJ2-3
CASSLEPSGATDTQYF
TGTGCCAGCAGTTTAGAGCCTAGCGGGGCTACAGATACGCAGTATTTT
>.|.|TRBV12-3/TRBV12-4|TRBJ1-2
CASSLRGTNGYTF
TGTGCCAGCAGTTTACGAGGGACGAATGGCTACACCTTC
>.|TRBD1|TRBV4-1|TRBJ2-1
CASSHETGEQFF
TGCGCCAGCAGCCACGAGACAGGGGAGCAGTTCTTC
>.|TRBD2|TRBV7-9|TRBJ2-1
CASSLTSGGPLSTYNEQFF
TGTGCCAGCAGCCTTACTAGCGGGGGCCCCCTTTCAACCTACAATGAGCAGTTCTTC
>once|TRBD2|TRBV2|TRBJ2-5
CASRPTPSSSGGETQYF
TGTGCCAGCAGACCGACGCCATCCTCTAGCGGGGGAGAGACCCAGTACTTC
>.|.|TRBV25-1|TRBJ1-2
CASSDPARLDYGYTF
TGTGCCAGCAGTGACCCCGCCAGGCTCGACTATGGCTACACCTTC
>.|TRBD1|TRBV5-4|TRBJ1-1
CASSSGQGVNTEAFF
TGTGCCAGCAGCTCGGGACAGGGAGTCAACACTGAAGCTTTCTTT
>.|.|TRBV4-3|TRBJ2-3
CASSQDLARGDTQYF
TGCGCCAGCAGCCAAGATCTGGCTCGAGGAGATACGCAGTATTTT
>.|TRBD1|TRBV12-3/TRBV12-4|TRBJ1-5
CASSFGQGGQPQHF
TGTGCCAGCAGTTTTGGACAGGGTGGACAGCCCCAGCATTTT
>.|.|TRBV29-1|TRBJ2-7
CSAGRAYEQYF
TGCAGCGCGGGTAGGGCCTACGAGCAGTACTTC
>.|.|TRBV7-9|TRBJ2-5
CASSLVGLQETQYF
TGTGCCAGCAGCTTAGTTGGGCTACAAGAGACCCAGTACTTC
>.|.|TRBV29-1|TRBJ2-3
CSVVWGVGTDTQYF
TGCAGCGTTGTTTGGGGGGTAGGCACAGATACGCAGTATTTT
>.|.|TRBV7-7|TRBJ1-5
CASSPGIDQPQHF
TGTGCCAGCAGCCCAGGGATCGACCAGCCCCAGCATTTT
>.|.|TRBV6-6|TRBJ2-3
CASSYMGVYTDTQYF
TGTGCCAGCAGTTATATGGGGGTATACACAGATACGCAGTATTTT
>.|.|TRBV7-9|TRBJ2-7
CASSFVDSYEQYF
TGTGCCAGCAGCTTTGTCGACAGCTACGAGCAGTACTTC
>.|.|TRBV29-1|TRBJ1-2
CSVEAQDNYGYTF
TGCAGCGTTGAAGCCCAGGATAACTATGGCTACACCTTC
>.|.|TRBV20-1|TRBJ2-1
CSARDLGYNEQFF
TGCAGTGCTAGAGATTTAGGGTACAATGAGCAGTTCTTC
>.|.|TRBV20-1|TRBJ2-2
CSAREGGVGELFF
TGCAGTGCTAGAGAAGGGGGAGTCGGGGAGCTGTTTTTT
>.|.|TRBV12-3/TRBV12-4|TRBJ1-1
CASNGWGEEAFF
TGTGCCAGCAACGGTTGGGGGGAGGAAGCTTTCTTT
>.|.|TRBV4-3|TRBJ2-1
CASSQQTNNEQFF
TGCGCCAGCAGCCAACAAACAAACAATGAGCAGTTCTTC
>.|.|TRBV9|TRBJ1-4
CASSVGQINEKLFF
TGTGCCAGCAGCGTAGGACAGATTAATGAAAAACTGTTTTTT
>.|.|TRBV27|TRBJ2-1
CASSDGNEQFF
TGTGCCAGCAGTGATGGAAATGAGCAGTTCTTC
>.|.|TRBV25-1|TRBJ2-5
CASSETDQETQYF
TGTGCCAGCAGTGAGACAGATCAAGAGACCCAGTACTTC
>.|.|TRBV9|TRBJ1-2
CASSRDLAQSHYGYTF
TGTGCCAGCAGCCGGGACTTAGCCCAAAGCCACTATGGCTACACCTTC
>.|.|TRBV20-1|TRBJ1-2
CSARSVSLRSYGYTF
TGCAGTGCTAGATCCGTCTCCCTGAGGAGCTATGGCTACACCTTC
>.|.|TRBV7-9|TRBJ1-2
CAPGGVHGGYTF
TGTGCCCCCGGGGGGGTCCACGGGGGCTACACCTTC
>.|.|TRBV7-9|TRBJ1-1
CASSLPGANTEAFF
TGTGCCAGCAGCCTGCCGGGAGCGAACACTGAAGCTTTCTTT
>.|TRBD2|TRBV20-1|TRBJ2-3
CSAHVSGDRKDTQYF
TGCAGTGCTCACGTTAGCGGGGACCGCAAGGATACGCAGTATTTT
>.|.|TRBV2|TRBJ1-1
CASNGGGTEAFF
TGTGCCAGCAATGGGGGCGGAACTGAAGCTTTCTTT
>.|TRBD1|TRBV6-2/TRBV6-3|TRBJ2-1
CASRRDRGLYNEQFF
TGTGCCAGCAGAAGGGACAGGGGGCTTTACAATGAGCAGTTCTTC
>.|TRBD1|TRBV20-1|TRBJ2-1
CSATGGYQFF
TGCAGTGCTACAGGGGGATATCAGTTCTTC
>.|.|TRBV7-9|TRBJ2-1
CASTRDAGPYNEQFF
TGTGCCAGCACCCGGGACGCAGGGCCCTACAATGAGCAGTTCTTC
>few|.|TRBV11-2|TRBJ2-1
CASSLRRASPYNEQFF
TGTGCCAGCAGCTTAAGGCGAGCGAGCCCGTACAATGAGCAGTTCTTC
>.|TRBD2|TRBV27|TRBJ2-1
CASRTSGGTNEQFF
TGTGCCAGCAGGACTAGCGGGGGGACCAATGAGCAGTTCTTC
>.|TRBD1|TRBV7-3|TRBJ2-2
CASSPTGGENTGELFF
TGTGCCAGCAGCCCGACAGGGGGCGAGAACACCGGGGAGCTGTTTTTT
>.|.|TRBV12-3/TRBV12-4|TRBJ2-1
CASSRSLGPNNEQFF
TGTGCCAGCAGTCGTAGCCTGGGGCCGAACAATGAGCAGTTCTTC
>.|TRBD1|TRBV7-9|TRBJ2-3
CASSETGASTDTQYF
TGTGCCAGCAGCGAGACAGGGGCAAGCACAGATACGCAGTATTTT
>.|TRBD2|TRBV23-1|TRBJ2-7
CASSRTSGGAYEQYF
TGCGCCAGCAGTCGGACTAGCGGGGGGGCCTACGAGCAGTACTTC
>once|TRBD2|TRBV9|TRBJ2-5
CASSESGGAVETQYF
TGTGCCAGCAGCGAGAGCGGGGGGGCCGTAGAGACCCAGTACTTC
>.|.|TRBV2|TRBJ2-1
CATWGSDEQFF
TGTGCCACCTGGGGGTCCGATGAGCAGTTCTTC
>once|.|TRBV6-5|TRBJ1-5
CASSSSGTNQPQHF
TGTGCCAGCAGCTCCTCAGGGACGAATCAGCCCCAGCATTTT
>.|TRBD2|TRBV3-1|TRBJ2-1
CASSQDAGGRPNEQFF
TGTGCCAGCAGCCAAGATGCGGGCGGGAGGCCTAATGAGCAGTTCTTC